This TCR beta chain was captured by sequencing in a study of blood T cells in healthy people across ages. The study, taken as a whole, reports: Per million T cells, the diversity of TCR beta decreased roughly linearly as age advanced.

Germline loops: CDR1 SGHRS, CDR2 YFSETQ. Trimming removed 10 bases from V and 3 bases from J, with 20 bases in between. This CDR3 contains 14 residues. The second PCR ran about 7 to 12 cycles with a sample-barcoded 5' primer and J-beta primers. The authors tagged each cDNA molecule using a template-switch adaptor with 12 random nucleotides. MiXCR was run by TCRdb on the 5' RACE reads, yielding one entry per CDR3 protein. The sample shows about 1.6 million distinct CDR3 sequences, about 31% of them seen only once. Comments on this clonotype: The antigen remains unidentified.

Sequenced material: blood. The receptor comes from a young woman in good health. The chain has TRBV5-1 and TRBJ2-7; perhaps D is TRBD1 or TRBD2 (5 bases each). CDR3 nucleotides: TGCGCCGGCCGCCGGGACCGGGGATACTACGAGCAGTACTTC. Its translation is CAGRRDRGYYEQYF.